This record covers a single T cell receptor beta chain. The target antigen is unknown. This entry is derived from a study of cytomegalovirus exposure and HLA in healthy donors. Findings and limits, study-wide: Most TCR sequences were seen very rarely across donors, but some public TCRs occurred in many.

These donors were members of the roughly 130-subject validation cohort, a group separate from the approximately 670-subject first cohort. Sequencing used immunoSEQ multiplex PCR; TCRdb keeps in-frame clones, though not all of them. The table lists 100,000 to 150,000 clones, 70% to 90% of them singletons, with around 1.9% in the top ten. The origin of this receptor is a woman aged 18-29 years in good health and CMV-seronegative. The sequencing sample was made of PBMCs.

CDR3 sequence (DNA): TGTGCCAGCAGCCCCCGGGACAGGGGGGGAGGCTACACCTTC. It specifies CASSPRDRGGGYTF. The chain combines TRBV21-1 with TRBJ1-2; the tabulated D call, TRBD1, remains unverified against the DNA. TRBV21-1 is shown as a pseudogene. The CDR3 totals 14 residues.